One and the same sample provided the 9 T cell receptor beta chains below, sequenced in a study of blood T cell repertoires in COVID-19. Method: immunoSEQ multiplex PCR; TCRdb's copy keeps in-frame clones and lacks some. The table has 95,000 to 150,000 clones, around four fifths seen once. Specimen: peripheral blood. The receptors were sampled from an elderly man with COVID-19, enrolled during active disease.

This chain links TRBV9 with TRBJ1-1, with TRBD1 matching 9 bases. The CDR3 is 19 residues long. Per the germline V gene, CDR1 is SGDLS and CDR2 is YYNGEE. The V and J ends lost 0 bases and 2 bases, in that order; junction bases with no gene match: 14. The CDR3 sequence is CASSVGIKGTGSSNTEAFF. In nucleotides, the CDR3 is TGTGCCAGCAGCGTAGGGATAAAAGGGACAGGGTCTTCTAACACTGAAGCTTTCTTT.

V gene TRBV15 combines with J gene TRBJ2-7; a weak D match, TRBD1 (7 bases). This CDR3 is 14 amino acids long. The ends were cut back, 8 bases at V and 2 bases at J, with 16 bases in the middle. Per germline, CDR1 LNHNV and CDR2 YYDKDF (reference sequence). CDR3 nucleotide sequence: TGTGCCACCCGATCGACAGGGACTGCCTACGAGCAGTACTTC. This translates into CATRSTGTAYEQYF.

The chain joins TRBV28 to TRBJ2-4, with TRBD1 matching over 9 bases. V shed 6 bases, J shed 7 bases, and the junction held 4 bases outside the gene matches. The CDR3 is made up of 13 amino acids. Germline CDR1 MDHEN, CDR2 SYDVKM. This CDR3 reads CASSLQGANIQYF. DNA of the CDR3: TGTGCCAGCAGCTTACAGGGGGCGAACATTCAGTACTTC.

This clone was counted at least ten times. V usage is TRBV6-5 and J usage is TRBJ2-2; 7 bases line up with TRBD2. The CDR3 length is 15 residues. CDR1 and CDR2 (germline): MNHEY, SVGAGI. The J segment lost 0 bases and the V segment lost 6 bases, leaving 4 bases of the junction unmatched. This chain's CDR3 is CASSLLATNTGELFF. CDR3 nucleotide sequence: TGTGCCAGCAGCTTACTAGCGACGAACACCGGGGAGCTGTTTTTT.

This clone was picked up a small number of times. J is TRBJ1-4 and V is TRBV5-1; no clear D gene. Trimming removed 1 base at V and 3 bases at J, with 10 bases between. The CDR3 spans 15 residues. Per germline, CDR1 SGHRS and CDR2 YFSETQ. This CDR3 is CASSLTGAANEKLFF. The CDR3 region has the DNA TGCGCCAGCAGCTTGACTGGTGCGGCTAATGAAAAACTGTTTTTT.

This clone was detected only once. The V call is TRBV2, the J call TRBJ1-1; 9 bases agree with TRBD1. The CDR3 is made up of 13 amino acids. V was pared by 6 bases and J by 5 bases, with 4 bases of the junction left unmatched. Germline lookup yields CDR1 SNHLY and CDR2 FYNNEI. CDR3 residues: CASSQTGGTEAFF. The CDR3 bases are TGTGCCAGCAGCCAGACAGGGGGAACTGAAGCTTTCTTT.

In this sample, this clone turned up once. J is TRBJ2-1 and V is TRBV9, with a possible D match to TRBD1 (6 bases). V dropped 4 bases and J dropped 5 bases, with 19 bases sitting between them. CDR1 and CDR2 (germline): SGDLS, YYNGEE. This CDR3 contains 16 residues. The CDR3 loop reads CASSQWLGTTHNEQFF. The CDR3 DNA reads TGTGCCAGCAGCCAGTGGCTAGGGACAACCCACAATGAGCAGTTCTTC.

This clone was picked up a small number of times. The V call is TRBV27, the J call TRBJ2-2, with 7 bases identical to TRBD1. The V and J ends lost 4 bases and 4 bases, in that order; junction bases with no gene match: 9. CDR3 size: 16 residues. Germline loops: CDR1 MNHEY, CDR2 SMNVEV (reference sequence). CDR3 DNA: TGTGCCAGCAGTTCCCCGATACAGGGGTCCACCGGGGAGCTGTTTTTT. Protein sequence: CASSSPIQGSTGELFF.

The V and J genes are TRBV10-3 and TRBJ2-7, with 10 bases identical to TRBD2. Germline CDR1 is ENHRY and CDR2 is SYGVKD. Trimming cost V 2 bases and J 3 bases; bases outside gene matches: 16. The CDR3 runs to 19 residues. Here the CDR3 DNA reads TGTGCCATCAGTGAGCCGCCCGGGGGCCCCAGCGGGAGGGACTACGAGCAGTACTTC. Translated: CAISEPPGGPSGRDYEQYF.